The T cell receptor (beta chain) under discussion was sequenced for a study of cytomegalovirus exposure and HLA in healthy donors. Study background: Genetic ancestry analysis placed approximately 78% of the roughly 400 donors that were genotyped in the Caucasian-associated cluster.

This clone was counted a few times. Its specificity is unknown. Study-wide findings and caveats: Altogether, about 160 TCR beta chains were recorded as cytomegalovirus-associated. In a later analysis, an Asian-associated ancestry cluster reportedly showed fewer N-insertions than the 666-donor mean. Several of the most significant clusters appeared, in a later analysis, to be linked to common viral pathogens.

The PCR had 60 Vbeta and 13 Jbeta primers. Assay used: immunoSEQ multiplex PCR; TCRdb lists only in-frame clones, some missing. This table has 130,000 to 150,000 clones, approximately 80% appearing once. This CDR3 is 16 amino acids long. V gave up 0 bases and J gave up 0 bases, with 12 bases separating them. The V gene's germline CDR1 is SGDLS and CDR2 YYNGEE. This sequence was found in a woman aged 50 to 65 in good health and CMV-seronegative. Sequencing was performed on PBMCs. The chain uses TRBV9 and TRBJ1-1; D is uncertain. The CDR3 sequence: CASSVDGRVMNTEAFF. Written as DNA, the CDR3 is TGTGCCAGCAGCGTAGACGGGAGGGTGATGAACACTGAAGCTTTCTTT.